This T cell receptor (beta chain) was sequenced during a study of blood T cells in healthy people across ages. Whole-study results and caveats: Aged donors had fewer naive CD4+ cells and lower diversity than long-lived donors. Roughly linear declines in TCR beta diversity per million T cells occurred with age.

Then a second PCR, running roughly 7 to 11 cycles, was carried out with a sample-barcoded 5' primer and a J-beta primer mix. The authors tagged each cDNA molecule using a template-switch adaptor with 12 random nucleotides. TCRdb reanalysed the 5' RACE reads using MiXCR and keeps one entry per CDR3 protein. This sample carries approximately 290,000 distinct CDR3 sequences, around 29% of them seen once, and the ten largest clones take approximately 30%. CDR3 length: 19 residues. Trimming shortened V by 5 bases and J by 1 base, and 24 bases separated the two germline ends. Germline values: CDR1 MNHEY, CDR2 SVGAGI. As for this clonotype: Antigen: not known.

This chain joins TRBV6-5 and TRBJ2-1; possible D gene TRBD2, 6 bases. The source is a woman between 70 and 85 years old in good health. The sequenced material came from blood. CDR3 in DNA: TGTGCCAGCAGTAACCCCTCCGGGACTCCGCGGGTTTCCTACAATGAGCAGTTCTTC. Its translation: CASSNPSGTPRVSYNEQFF.